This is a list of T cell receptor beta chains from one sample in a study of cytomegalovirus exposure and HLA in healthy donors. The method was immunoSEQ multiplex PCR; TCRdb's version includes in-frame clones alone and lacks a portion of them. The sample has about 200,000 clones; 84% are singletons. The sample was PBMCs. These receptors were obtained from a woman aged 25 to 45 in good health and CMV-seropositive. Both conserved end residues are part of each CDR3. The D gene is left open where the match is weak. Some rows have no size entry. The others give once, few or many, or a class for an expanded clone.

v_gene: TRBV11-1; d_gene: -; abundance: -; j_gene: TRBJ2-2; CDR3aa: CASSLVFGTNTGELFF; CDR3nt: TGTGCCAGCAGCTTAGTATTCGGGACTAACACCGGGGAGCTGTTTTTT
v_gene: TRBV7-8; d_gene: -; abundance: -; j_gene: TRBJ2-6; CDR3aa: CASSLAPPTVMVAGANVLTF; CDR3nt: TGTGCCAGCAGCTTAGCGCCCCCCACAGTGATGGTTGCTGGGGCCAACGTCCTGACTTTC
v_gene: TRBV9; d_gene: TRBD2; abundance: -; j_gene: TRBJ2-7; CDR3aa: CASSGTSGRLNEQYF; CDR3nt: TGTGCCAGCAGCGGGACTAGCGGGAGGCTGAACGAGCAGTACTTC
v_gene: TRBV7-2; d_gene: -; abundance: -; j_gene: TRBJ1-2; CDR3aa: CASSERRVGYGYTF; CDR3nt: TGTGCCAGCAGCGAGCGCAGGGTCGGCTATGGCTACACCTTC
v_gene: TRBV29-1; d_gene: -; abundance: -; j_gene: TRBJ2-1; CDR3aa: CSVAGTLYNEQFF; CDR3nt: TGCAGCGTTGCCGGGACACTATACAATGAGCAGTTCTTC
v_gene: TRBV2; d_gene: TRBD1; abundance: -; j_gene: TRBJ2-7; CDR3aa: CASSGRQGQTPEQYF; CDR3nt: TGTGCCAGCAGTGGTAGACAGGGCCAGACCCCAGAGCAGTACTTC
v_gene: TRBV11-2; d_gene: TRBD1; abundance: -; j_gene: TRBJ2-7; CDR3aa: CASSLTGQGDEQYF; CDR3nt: TGTGCCAGCAGCTTAACGGGACAGGGGGATGAGCAGTACTTC
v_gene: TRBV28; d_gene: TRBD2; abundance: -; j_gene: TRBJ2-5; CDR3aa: CASSPGGETQYF; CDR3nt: TGTGCCAGCAGCCCGGGGGGAGAGACCCAGTACTTC
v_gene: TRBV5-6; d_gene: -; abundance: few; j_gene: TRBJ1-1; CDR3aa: CASSFWEDAFF; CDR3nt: TGTGCCAGCAGCTTCTGGGAGGACGCTTTCTTT
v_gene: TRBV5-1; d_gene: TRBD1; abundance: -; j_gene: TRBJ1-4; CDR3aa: CASSLAGQGVAEKLFF; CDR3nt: TGCGCCAGCAGCTTAGCGGGACAGGGAGTGGCTGAAAAACTGTTTTTT
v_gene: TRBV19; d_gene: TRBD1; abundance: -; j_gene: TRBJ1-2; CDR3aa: CALLGQGGPLYGYTF; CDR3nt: TGTGCCCTTTTGGGACAGGGGGGCCCACTCTATGGCTACACCTTC
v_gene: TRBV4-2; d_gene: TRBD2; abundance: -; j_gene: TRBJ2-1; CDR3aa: CASSQTSGTSGQNEQFF; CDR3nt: TGTGCCAGCAGTCAAACCTCCGGGACTAGCGGACAGAATGAGCAGTTCTTC
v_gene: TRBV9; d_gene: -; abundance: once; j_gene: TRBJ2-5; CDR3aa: CASSVPGRETQYF; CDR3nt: TGTGCCAGCAGCGTACCAGGGCGGGAGACCCAGTACTTC
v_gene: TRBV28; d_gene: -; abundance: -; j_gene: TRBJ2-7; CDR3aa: CASSPNRRGEQYF; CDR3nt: TGTGCCAGCAGTCCTAACAGGAGGGGCGAGCAGTACTTC
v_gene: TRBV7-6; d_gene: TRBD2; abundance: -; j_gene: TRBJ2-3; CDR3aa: CASSSMLRLAGPTDTQYF; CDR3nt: TGTGCCAGCAGCTCCATGCTAAGACTAGCGGGACCGACAGATACGCAGTATTTT
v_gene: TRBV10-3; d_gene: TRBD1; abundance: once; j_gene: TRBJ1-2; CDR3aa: CAIHAGGTGVRGYTF; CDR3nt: TGTGCCATCCACGCCGGCGGGACAGGGGTACGAGGCTACACCTTC
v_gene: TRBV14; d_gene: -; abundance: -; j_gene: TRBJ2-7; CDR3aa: CASSRPSGHDSYEQYF; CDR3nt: TGTGCCAGCAGCCGCCCCTCGGGACACGACTCTTACGAGCAGTACTTC
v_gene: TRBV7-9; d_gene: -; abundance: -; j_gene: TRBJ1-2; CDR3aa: CASSLGDIPSYTF; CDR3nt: TGTGCCAGCAGCTTAGGGGACATTCCTAGCTACACCTTC
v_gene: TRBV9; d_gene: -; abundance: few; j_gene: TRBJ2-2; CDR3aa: CASMRDTGELFF; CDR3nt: TGTGCCAGCATGAGGGACACCGGGGAGCTGTTTTTT
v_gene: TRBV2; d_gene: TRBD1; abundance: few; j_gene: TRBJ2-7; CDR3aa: CASSLDRDEQYF; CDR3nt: TGTGCCAGCAGCCTCGACAGGGACGAGCAGTACTTC
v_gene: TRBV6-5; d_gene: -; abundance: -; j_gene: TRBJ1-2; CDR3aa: CASSPRAVPDYGYTF; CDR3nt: TGTGCCAGCAGTCCTCGTGCGGTTCCAGACTATGGCTACACCTTC
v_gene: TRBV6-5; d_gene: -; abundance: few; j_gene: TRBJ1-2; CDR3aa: CASSYSTAYGYTF; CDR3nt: TGTGCCAGCAGTTATTCGACAGCGTATGGCTACACCTTC
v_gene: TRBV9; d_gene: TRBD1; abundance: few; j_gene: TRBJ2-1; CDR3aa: CASREGQAPNEQFF; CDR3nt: TGTGCCAGCAGAGAGGGACAGGCACCCAATGAGCAGTTCTTC
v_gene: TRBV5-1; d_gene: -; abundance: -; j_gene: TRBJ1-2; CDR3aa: CASSPGVSGVEGYTF; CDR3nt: TGCGCCAGCAGCCCAGGCGTATCGGGGGTCGAAGGCTACACCTTC
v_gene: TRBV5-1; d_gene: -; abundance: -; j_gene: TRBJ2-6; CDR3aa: CASSSQGSGANVLTF; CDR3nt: TGCGCCAGCAGCTCTCAAGGGAGTGGGGCCAACGTCCTGACTTTC
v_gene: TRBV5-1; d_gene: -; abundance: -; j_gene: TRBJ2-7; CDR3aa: CASSPVSSYEQYF; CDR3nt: TGCGCCAGCAGCCCCGTGTCCTCCTACGAGCAGTACTTC
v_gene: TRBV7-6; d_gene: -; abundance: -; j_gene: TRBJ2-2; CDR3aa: CASSLISNTGELFF; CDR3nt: TGTGCCAGCAGCTTAATTTCTAACACCGGGGAGCTGTTTTTT
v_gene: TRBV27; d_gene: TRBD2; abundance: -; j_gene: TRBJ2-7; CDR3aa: CASSFDAGAYEQYF; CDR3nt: TGTGCCAGCAGTTTTGACGCGGGAGCCTACGAGCAGTACTTC
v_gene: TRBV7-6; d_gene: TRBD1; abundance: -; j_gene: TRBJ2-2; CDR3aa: CASSSYLPGQIVPGELFF; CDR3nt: TGTGCCAGCAGCTCCTACCTGCCGGGACAGATTGTCCCCGGGGAGCTGTTTTTT
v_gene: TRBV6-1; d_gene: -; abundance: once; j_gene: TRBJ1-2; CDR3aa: CASTQQTGSGYTF; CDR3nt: TGTGCCAGCACTCAACAGACCGGGAGCGGCTACACCTTC
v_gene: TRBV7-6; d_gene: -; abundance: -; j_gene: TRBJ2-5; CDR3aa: CASSLDSGEAETQYF; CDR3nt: TGTGCCAGCAGCTTAGACTCCGGAGAAGCGGAGACCCAGTACTTC
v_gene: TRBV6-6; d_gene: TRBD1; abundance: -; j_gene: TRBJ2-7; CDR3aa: CASRSLGDRVYEQYF; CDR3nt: TGTGCCAGCAGGTCCCTGGGGGACAGGGTCTACGAGCAGTACTTC
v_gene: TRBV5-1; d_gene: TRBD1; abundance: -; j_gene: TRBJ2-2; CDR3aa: CASSEKPGQDSTGELFF; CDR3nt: TGCGCCAGCAGCGAGAAACCGGGACAGGACTCTACCGGGGAGCTGTTTTTT
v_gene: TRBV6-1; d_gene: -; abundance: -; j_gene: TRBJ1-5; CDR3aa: CASTREARNPTQHF; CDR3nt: TGTGCCAGCACCCGGGAGGCCCGAAATCCGACCCAGCATTTT